This paragraph reports one T cell receptor (beta chain). Its antigen is not identified. These data originate in a study of cytomegalovirus exposure and HLA in healthy donors. Overall study results and limits: TCR beta sequences numbering around 15,000 were associated with HLA alleles at 0.05 false discovery rate in a later analysis. The classifier reportedly diagnosed cytomegalovirus status with high specificity and sensitivity.

Vbeta (60) and Jbeta (13) primers were used in the PCR. Sequencing used immunoSEQ multiplex PCR; TCRdb keeps in-frame clones, though not all of them. The profile shows tens of thousands of clones, 84% of them singletons. It was healthy bone marrow donors who served as donors. This CDR3 comprises 14 residues. V lost 2 bases to trimming and J lost 3 bases; unmatched junction nucleotides: 3. Germline CDR1 is PRHDT and CDR2 is FYEKMQ (reference sequence). This TCR was recovered from a woman between 18 and 29 years old in good health and CMV-seropositive. This chain connects TRBV13 to TRBJ2-5; TRBD1 aligns across 7 bases. Sequencing was performed on PBMCs. The CDR3 sequence: CASSLKGAEETQYF. The CDR3 DNA reads TGTGCCAGCAGCTTAAAGGGGGCAGAAGAGACCCAGTACTTC.